The 22 T cell receptor beta chains given below trace back to one sample, sequenced in a study of OX40 agonist ivuxolimab in advanced cancers. Profiled with immunoSEQ multiplex PCR; TCRdb holds only in-frame clones, not every one. The table lists about 100,000 clones, approximately 90% of them singletons, with around 0.31% in the top ten. The sample consisted of CD4+ or CD8+ T cells sorted from blood, taken in a trial of the OX40 agonist ivuxolimab. These receptors were collected from an adult with an advanced solid tumor such as melanoma, head and neck, liver or kidney cancer.

This sequence joins TRBV7-2 and TRBJ1-5; D remains unclear. The CDR3 runs 15 residues. Deletions cut 3 bases from V and 1 base from J, with 10 bases between. Germline loops: CDR1 SGHTA, CDR2 FQGNSA. The CDR3 coding sequence is TGTGCCAGCAGCTTTACAGCCATGAGCAATCAGCCCCAGCATTTT. Residues: CASSFTAMSNQPQHF.

The genes are TRBV5-1 and TRBJ2-2, with a tentative D call TRBD2 (5 bases). The CDR3 contains 12 residues. Germline CDR1 reads SGHRS; CDR2 reads YFSETQ. The ends were cut back, 4 bases at V and 10 bases at J, with 11 bases in the middle. As DNA, the CDR3 is TGCGCCAGCAGCGCGGAACTAGTGGAGCTGTTTTTT. Translated, it gives CASSAELVELFF.

This sequence joins TRBV4-3 and TRBJ2-7; 7 bases map to TRBD2. The CDR3 extends over 14 amino acids. V shed 3 bases and J 3 bases; nucleotides not matched to a gene: 5. Germline loops: CDR1 LGHNA, CDR2 YSLEER. For the CDR3, the DNA is TGCGCCAGCAGCCATCGCCTAGCGGACTACGAGCAGTACTTC. Encoded protein: CASSHRLADYEQYF.

The rearrangement links TRBV2 to TRBJ2-7; 7 bases match TRBD2. This CDR3 region has 14 residues. Unmatched junction bases numbered 9, after V lost 8 bases and J lost 2 bases. The germline CDR1 and CDR2 sequences are SNHLY and FYNNEI. The CDR3 DNA follows: TGTGCCAGCCGCCCGGGACTATCTACCTACGAGCAGTACTTC. It is translated as CASRPGLSTYEQYF.

This chain uses TRBV7-5 with TRBJ2-3; TRBD2, the table's D call, lacks a check against the DNA. TRBV7-5 is an annotated pseudogene. CDR3 length: 16 amino acids. The CDR3 reads CARSPETSSSTDTQYF. CDR3 in DNA: TGTGCCAGAAGCCCCGAGACTAGTTCTAGCACAGATACGCAGTATTTT.

The rearrangement joins TRBV14 to TRBJ2-3, with D possibly TRBD2 on 5 matching bases. The V and J ends lost 4 bases and 8 bases respectively, with 16 bases between them. The CDR3 runs to 14 residues. Per the germline V gene, CDR1 is SGHDN and CDR2 is FVKESK. The chain's CDR3 is CASSPLGGGGTQYF. CDR3 coding DNA: TGTGCCAGCAGCCCCTTGGGCGGAGGCGGTACGCAGTATTTT.

The chain recombines TRBV28 with TRBJ2-7; D might be TRBD2 (5 bases). CDR3 size: 15 residues. Per germline, CDR1 MDHEN and CDR2 SYDVKM. Between the trimmed V and J ends, which lost 3 bases and 5 bases, there was a span of 17 bases. The CDR3 loop reads CASSLRGQGADEQYF. The DNA for the CDR3 is TGTGCCAGCAGTTTGCGAGGGCAAGGAGCCGACGAGCAGTACTTC.

The V gene is TRBV11-3, the J gene TRBJ2-5; D unclear. The germline V gene has CDR1 SGHNT and CDR2 YENEEA. This CDR3 region has 16 residues. V was clipped by 1 base and J by 5 bases, with 17 bases between them. The CDR3, as DNA: TGTGCCAGCAGCTTAGCGCGGTGGCGGATCGGGGAGACCCAGTACTTC. It yields the protein CASSLARWRIGETQYF.

V usage is TRBV2 and J usage is TRBJ1-2; D is unresolved. With 4 bases removed from V and 6 bases from J, the gap between germline ends came to 15 bases. Germline values: CDR1 SNHLY, CDR2 FYNNEI. CDR3 length equals 14 residues. In DNA, the CDR3 is TGTGCCAGCAGTGGCGGCCAGCTTTATCATGGCTACACCTTC. It yields the protein CASSGGQLYHGYTF.

The chain has TRBV4-1 and TRBJ2-3, with TRBD2 matching 7 bases. The CDR3 totals 15 residues. Germline CDR1 MGHRA, CDR2 YSYEKL. The J segment lost 14 bases and the V segment lost 0 bases, leaving 14 bases of the junction unmatched. The CDR3 DNA sequence: TGCGCCAGCAGCCAAGATCCGGCCGACCGGGGGGTGCGGTATTTT. As protein: CASSQDPADRGVRYF.

The chain has TRBV9 and TRBJ1-5; TRBD1 matches at 7 bases. The CDR3 runs to 14 residues. The junction had 4 bases not matched to a gene; V was cut back by 0 bases and J by 7 bases. CDR1 is SGDLS and CDR2 is YYNGEE in the germline V gene. The CDR3 nucleotides read TGTGCCAGCAGCGTAGAGGGGGCAGGACAGCCCCAGCATTTT. Amino acid sequence: CASSVEGAGQPQHF.

J is TRBJ2-7 and V is TRBV7-2, with 8 bases fitting TRBD2. The germline V gene has CDR1 SGHTA and CDR2 FQGNSA. With 6 bases clipped from V and 1 base from J, the junction kept 11 bases outside the gene matches. The CDR3 runs to 16 residues. The CDR3 loop reads CASRGAGGLNSYEQYF. DNA for the CDR3: TGTGCCAGCAGGGGGGCGGGAGGCTTAAATTCCTACGAGCAGTACTTC.

Here the CDR3 reads CASSPGQEPNYGYTF. The CDR3 DNA is TGTGCCAGCTCACCAGGACAGGAGCCTAACTATGGCTACACCTTC. The rearrangement joins TRBV18 to TRBJ1-2, with TRBD1 matching over 7 bases. Germline trimming cut 2 bases from V and 0 bases from J; bases unmatched to any gene: 3. The CDR3 spans 15 residues. CDR1 and CDR2 (germline): KGHSH, LQKENI.

The chain joins TRBV5-3 to TRBJ2-7; 11 bases agree with TRBD1. TRBV5-3 is an open reading frame whose function is uncertain. This CDR3 has 16 residues. The ends lost 0 bases at V and 4 bases at J; junction bases unmatched: 6. CDR3 DNA: TGTGCCAGAAGCTTGGCCAGGGGACAGGGGGAGTACGAGCAGTACTTC. As protein: CARSLARGQGEYEQYF.

The chain carries TRBV9 and TRBJ1-5; the D is unclear. The CDR3 loop spans 13 amino acids. V lost 0 bases and J 10 bases, leaving 11 bases between the germline ends. From germline, CDR1 is SGDLS and CDR2 YYNGEE. The CDR3 here is CASSVAQAGPQHF. The CDR3 DNA sequence: TGTGCCAGCAGCGTAGCTCAGGCAGGCCCCCAGCATTTT.

The chain links TRBV19 to TRBJ1-5, with D possibly matching TRBD1 (6 bases). The CDR3 runs to 13 residues. Trimming shortened V by 10 bases and J by 2 bases, and 12 bases separated the two germline ends. Germline-derived CDR1 and CDR2 are LNHDA and SQIVND (reference sequence). In DNA form, the CDR3 reads TGTGCCACAAGGGGGGTTGGCAATCAGCCCCAGCATTTT. Its protein product is CATRGVGNQPQHF.

The gene calls are TRBV4-3 and TRBJ2-1; 13 nucleotides line up with TRBD2. There are 17 residues in the CDR3. With V trimmed by 5 bases and J by 4 bases, 8 bases remained unmatched. Germline V gene sequence: CDR1 LGHNA, CDR2 YSLEER. The CDR3 sequence: CASSSGLAGVRYNEQFF. The DNA of the CDR3 is TGCGCCAGCAGCTCTGGACTAGCGGGAGTGAGGTACAATGAGCAGTTCTTC.

Points on this clone: At one end the junction does not follow the germline gene, possibly because of a read error. The V call is TRBV7-2, the J call TRBJ1-1, with a tentative D call TRBD1 (5 bases). This CDR3 comprises 14 residues. Germline values: CDR1 SGHTA, CDR2 FQGNSA. The CDR3 region has the DNA TGTGCCAGCAGGTTAGGGGTGGCGGACACTGAAGCTTTCTTT. Protein sequence: CASRLGVADTEAFF.

The rearrangement links TRBV9 to TRBJ2-1; D perhaps matches TRBD1 (5 bases). Trimming shortened V by 3 bases and J by 2 bases, and 12 bases separated the two germline ends. Germline V CDR1 and CDR2: SGDLS, YYNGEE. CDR3 length equals 15 residues. In DNA, the CDR3 is TGTGCCAGCAGCGAGGGTCAGGGCGCCTACAATGAGCAGTTCTTC. Translated: CASSEGQGAYNEQFF.

J is TRBJ1-1 and V is TRBV9, with a weak D call TRBD1 (6 bases). This CDR3 region has 14 residues. Germline V gene data show CDR1 as SGDLS and CDR2 as YYNGEE. V was trimmed by 0 bases and J by 1 base, leaving 7 bases between them. The CDR3 loop reads CASSVGGQNTEAFF. The CDR3 coding sequence is TGTGCCAGCAGCGTAGGGGGACAGAACACTGAAGCTTTCTTT.

The CDR3, as DNA: TGTGCCAGCAGCGCCGGTGGGGGGGGCACCGGGGAGCTGTTTTTT. This sequence encodes CASSAGGGGTGELFF. The chain joins TRBV11-3 to TRBJ2-2; 7 bases fit TRBD2. This CDR3 comprises 15 residues. From germline, CDR1 is SGHNT and CDR2 YENEEA. The J segment lost 4 bases and the V segment lost 5 bases, leaving 7 bases of the junction unmatched.

The V call is TRBV2, the J call TRBJ2-5; D is unclear. The ends were cut back, 8 bases at V and 0 bases at J, with 4 bases in the middle. The V gene's germline CDR1 is SNHLY and CDR2 FYNNEI. This CDR3 is built from 11 residues. The CDR3: CASSYQETQYF. Here the CDR3 DNA reads TGTGCCAGCTCATACCAAGAGACCCAGTACTTC. Supplemented by reference TRBV2 and TRBJ2-5, the full variable domain reads EPEVTQTPSHQVTQMGQEVILRCVPISNHLYFYWYRQILGQKVEFLVSFYNNEISEKSEIFDDQFSVERPDGSNFTLKIRSTKLEDSAMYFCASSYQETQYFGPGTRLLVL.